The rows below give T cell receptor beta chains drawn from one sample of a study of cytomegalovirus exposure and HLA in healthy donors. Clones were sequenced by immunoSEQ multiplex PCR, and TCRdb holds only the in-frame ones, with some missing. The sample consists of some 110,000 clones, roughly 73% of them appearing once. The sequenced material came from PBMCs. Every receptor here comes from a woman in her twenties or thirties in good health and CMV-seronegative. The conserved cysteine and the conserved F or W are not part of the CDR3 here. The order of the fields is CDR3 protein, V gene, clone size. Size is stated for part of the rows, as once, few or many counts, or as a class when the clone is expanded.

CDR3 protein: AWRTEGMNTEAF
V gene: TRBV30
clone size: once

CDR3 protein: ASSFDLGYT
V gene: TRBV5-4
clone size: -

CDR3 protein: AISEHLRQGHPEAF
V gene: TRBV10-3
clone size: -

CDR3 protein: ATSMDKDTEAF
V gene: TRBV15
clone size: -

CDR3 protein: SALSVAPHGYT
V gene: TRBV29-1
clone size: -

CDR3 protein: AISATGVSSYEQY
V gene: TRBV10-3
clone size: -

CDR3 protein: ASSLGLAWNTGELF
V gene: TRBV5-1
clone size: -

CDR3 protein: AWSSNLCEAF
V gene: TRBV30
clone size: few

CDR3 protein: ASSFRTSPYNEQF
V gene: TRBV7-8
clone size: -

CDR3 protein: ASSYSATGGLQPQH
V gene: TRBV6-5
clone size: -

CDR3 protein: ASSLQGSNQPQH
V gene: TRBV2
clone size: -

CDR3 protein: ASMRGGSGTEAF
V gene: TRBV2
clone size: -

CDR3 protein: AWSQTGQGAYGYT
V gene: TRBV30
clone size: -

CDR3 protein: AAGTGQNNEQF
V gene: TRBV9
clone size: once

CDR3 protein: ATSRDQREAYEQY
V gene: TRBV15
clone size: -

CDR3 protein: ASSTTTGKNTEAF
V gene: TRBV5-1
clone size: -

CDR3 protein: ASSQEDSATNEKLF
V gene: TRBV4-1
clone size: few

CDR3 protein: ASSLTLWAGGLPETQY
V gene: TRBV7-2
clone size: -

CDR3 protein: AWKREFYGYT
V gene: TRBV30
clone size: -

CDR3 protein: AWSWAETDEAF
V gene: TRBV30
clone size: -

CDR3 protein: ASSPAGSATNEKLF
V gene: TRBV5-4
clone size: -

CDR3 protein: SSSLVAGNYEQY
V gene: TRBV7-9
clone size: -

CDR3 protein: ASSLDQGSGGDEQY
V gene: TRBV11-2
clone size: few

CDR3 protein: ASSYSTQGGYT
V gene: TRBV6-5
clone size: -

CDR3 protein: ASSPGSHEQY
V gene: TRBV27
clone size: -

CDR3 protein: ASSWGQGGSDTQY
V gene: TRBV11-3
clone size: -

CDR3 protein: ASRGDRGLLNTEAF
V gene: TRBV5-1
clone size: -

CDR3 protein: AISQGYSGANVLT
V gene: TRBV6-1
clone size: medium-sized

CDR3 protein: ASSSRLINYGYT
V gene: TRBV5-8
clone size: -

CDR3 protein: ASSLYGGQPQH
V gene: TRBV7-4
clone size: -

CDR3 protein: ASSPRQGSATEAF
V gene: TRBV5-1
clone size: -

CDR3 protein: AWSVGSGGNIYEQY
V gene: TRBV30
clone size: -

CDR3 protein: ASTDRGVNEKLF
V gene: TRBV28
clone size: -

CDR3 protein: ASSAGTPATGELF
V gene: TRBV9
clone size: -

CDR3 protein: ATRITGAKTGELF
V gene: TRBV15
clone size: -

CDR3 protein: ASSRLAGSYNEQF
V gene: TRBV4-3
clone size: -

CDR3 protein: ASSLCGLYEQY
V gene: TRBV5-7
clone size: -

CDR3 protein: ASSVTGAEETQY
V gene: TRBV9
clone size: -

CDR3 protein: ASSTGQGVAQAF
V gene: TRBV7-2
clone size: -

CDR3 protein: ASSYRDPNEKLF
V gene: TRBV5-1
clone size: -

CDR3 protein: AWKAGGSYEQY
V gene: TRBV30
clone size: few

CDR3 protein: ASSSEQGSFNQPQH
V gene: TRBV7-8
clone size: -

CDR3 protein: SSSPDSSNQPQH
V gene: TRBV7-9
clone size: -

CDR3 protein: ASSIGSGHQPQH
V gene: TRBV19
clone size: -

CDR3 protein: ASSYPGQRKPLH
V gene: TRBV6-6
clone size: -

CDR3 protein: ASSPSGEGYGYT
V gene: TRBV18
clone size: -

CDR3 protein: ASSPRVELDGYT
V gene: TRBV9
clone size: -

CDR3 protein: ASSRPNEGNTEAF
V gene: TRBV18
clone size: -

CDR3 protein: AWSRGGGSQPQH
V gene: TRBV30
clone size: -

CDR3 protein: ASSFEAFDHNEQF
V gene: TRBV5-4
clone size: -

CDR3 protein: ASSQDDRPMNTEAF
V gene: TRBV4-1
clone size: few

CDR3 protein: ASSPRGTGYGYT
V gene: TRBV27
clone size: -

CDR3 protein: ASSQSTGADNQPQH
V gene: TRBV4-3
clone size: -

CDR3 protein: ASSVNGHNEQF
V gene: TRBV9
clone size: -

CDR3 protein: ASSEGAGANVLT
V gene: TRBV6-5
clone size: -

CDR3 protein: AASGLRGRAGDTQY
V gene: TRBV30
clone size: -

CDR3 protein: ASSFIGGGTEAF
V gene: TRBV5-6
clone size: -

CDR3 protein: ASSYIEGDGGYT
V gene: TRBV6-6
clone size: -

CDR3 protein: ASSPTGSGTEAF
V gene: TRBV5-1
clone size: -